This T cell receptor (beta chain) was captured in a study of T-cell reconstitution after alpha-beta-depleted transplantation in children. Points from the study as a whole: As was reported, about two months after transplant, alpha-beta T cells came from several hundred expanded graft clones. Once a year had passed after transplant, T-cell counts and diversity came mostly from newly produced T cells. Surviving recipient T cells and thymic progenitors underlay high day-60 TCRbeta diversity in some patients.

Germline V gene sequence: CDR1 KGHSH, CDR2 LQKENI. There are 16 residues in the CDR3. Trimming took 1 base from V and 4 from J; bases not matched to a gene: 9. The authors prepared the TCRbeta library with unique molecular identifiers. Each CDR3 protein gets one entry after TCRdb re-called the PCR reads with MiXCR. The sample lists some 300,000 distinct CDR3 sequences; about 9.4% were seen once. This clonotype was counted at least ten times. The target antigen is unknown. The source is a boy under two years old with acute myeloid leukemia, due to receive a stem cell transplant. This rearrangement joins TRBV18 to TRBJ2-5, with 7 nucleotides matching TRBD2. Sample: PBMCs, taken before TCRalphabeta/CD19-depleted stem cell transplant. The CDR3 DNA is TGTGCCAGCTCACCACTGGCGGGAGCTCTTGGAGAGACCCAGTACTTC. As protein: CASSPLAGALGETQYF.